Listed below are T cell receptor beta chains from one sample, sequenced in a study of cytomegalovirus exposure and HLA in healthy donors. Libraries were prepared by immunoSEQ multiplex PCR; TCRdb keeps only in-frame clonotypes and omits some of them. Of some 200,000 clones in the sample, around 79% were seen once. The sequencing sample was made of PBMCs. The receptors derive from a girl aged 2 to 9 in good health and CMV-seronegative. Both conserved end residues are part of each CDR3. The D gene is left open where the match is weak. Clone size, where shown, is once, few, many, or a class for clones that have expanded.

size: few; D: .; J: TRBJ1-1; V: TRBV27; DNA: TGTGCCAGCAGTTTTGTAGGGGAGGGCACTGAAGCTTTCTTT; CDR3: CASSFVGEGTEAFF
size: .; D: .; J: TRBJ2-7; V: TRBV10-1; DNA: TGCGCCAGCAGTGAAGATTCGACAGATAGAGAGCAGTACTTC; CDR3: CASSEDSTDREQYF
size: .; D: .; J: TRBJ2-5; V: TRBV27; DNA: TGTGCCAGCAGTTTTGGCAGGGGAGAGACCCAGTACTTC; CDR3: CASSFGRGETQYF
size: .; D: .; J: TRBJ1-2; V: TRBV6-4; DNA: TGTGCCAACCTATCCGGGACAACCTGCTATGGCTACACCTTC; CDR3: CANLSGTTCYGYTF
size: .; D: TRBD2; J: TRBJ2-1; V: TRBV15; DNA: TGTGCCACCAGCGGACTAGCGGGAGATCAAGCCTACAATGAGCAGTTCTTC; CDR3: CATSGLAGDQAYNEQFF
size: .; D: .; J: TRBJ1-1; V: TRBV4-1; DNA: TGCGCCAGCAGCCCGGTCCTCCAGGGGAACACTGAAGCTTTCTTT; CDR3: CASSPVLQGNTEAFF
size: .; D: .; J: TRBJ1-2; V: TRBV19; DNA: TGTGCCAGTAGTATAGATCTCTACAGGATTAACTATGGCTACACCTTC; CDR3: CASSIDLYRINYGYTF
size: .; D: TRBD1; J: TRBJ1-1; V: TRBV18; DNA: TGTGCCAGCTCACCACCCGGGACAGCGAACACTGAAGCTTTCTTT; CDR3: CASSPPGTANTEAFF
size: .; D: .; J: TRBJ1-6; V: TRBV6-5; DNA: TGTGCCAGCAGTTACAGGGGCGGAGATCCACCCCTCCACTTT; CDR3: CASSYRGGDPPLHF
size: .; D: .; J: TRBJ2-3; V: TRBV11-2; DNA: TGTGCCAGCCTAGGAGCCACAGATACGCAGTATTTT; CDR3: CASLGATDTQYF
size: few; D: .; J: TRBJ1-6; V: TRBV11-2; DNA: TGTGCCAGCAGCTTAGGGGCCTCCTATAATTCACCCCTCCACTTT; CDR3: CASSLGASYNSPLHF